The rows below give T cell receptor beta chains drawn from one sample of a study of blood T cell repertoires in COVID-19. Using immunoSEQ multiplex PCR, the repertoire was profiled, and TCRdb retains in-frame clones only, with some absent. The table has about 250,000 clones, 88% seen once; the top ten hold 3.1%. Sequencing was carried out using PBMCs or T cells enriched from blood (not recorded which). The source is a woman in her thirties or forties who had been exposed to COVID-19. CDR3s include the opening cysteine and the closing phenylalanine or tryptophan. D genes are given only for firm matches. Clone size appears in some rows only: once, few, many, or a class for an expanded clone.

v_call	clone_size	j_call	d_call	cdr3_aa	cdr3_nt
TRBV28	few	TRBJ2-6	.	CASTLGGAYSGANVLTF	TGTGCCAGCACCCTGGGGGGGGCCTACTCTGGGGCCAACGTCCTGACTTTC
TRBV7-9	.	TRBJ1-1	TRBD1	CASSLAGTGAEAFF	TGTGCCAGCAGCTTAGCGGGGACAGGGGCTGAAGCTTTCTTT
TRBV30	.	TRBJ1-2	.	CAWSGPEGYGYTF	TGTGCCTGGAGTGGACCTGAGGGTTATGGCTACACCTTC
TRBV7-2	.	TRBJ2-1	TRBD2	CASSLGAGVSYNEQFF	TGTGCCAGCAGCTTAGGAGCGGGAGTTTCCTACAATGAGCAGTTCTTC
TRBV19	.	TRBJ1-5	.	CARLGWTEHRNSNQPQHF	TGTGCCAGACTGGGCTGGACAGAACATAGGAATAGCAATCAGCCCCAGCATTTT
TRBV18	.	TRBJ1-4	.	CASSPGGLEKLFF	TGTGCCAGCTCCCCGGGGGGGCTTGAAAAACTGTTTTTT
TRBV12-5	.	TRBJ2-3	TRBD2	CASGLTSGSTDTQYF	TGTGCTAGTGGTTTAACTAGCGGGAGCACAGATACGCAGTATTTT
TRBV7-2	.	TRBJ1-2	.	CASTSDLREGYTF	TGTGCCAGCACCTCTGACCTCAGGGAAGGCTACACCTTC
TRBV14	.	TRBJ2-7	.	CASSQVVGLEQYF	TGTGCCAGCAGCCAAGTCGTCGGGTTGGAGCAGTACTTC
TRBV11-2	.	TRBJ2-7	.	CASTISLQVMDYEQYF	TGTGCCAGCACCATCTCACTTCAGGTAATGGACTACGAGCAGTACTTC
TRBV7-6	.	TRBJ2-5	.	CASSTTPQGYEETQYF	TGTGCCAGCAGCACAACGCCTCAGGGGTACGAAGAGACCCAGTACTTC
TRBV14	.	TRBJ1-3	.	CASSQWRLPGNTIYF	TGTGCCAGCAGCCAATGGCGGTTGCCGGGAAACACCATATATTTT
TRBV28	.	TRBJ1-1	TRBD1	CASSGQGASTEAFF	TGTGCCAGCAGTGGGCAGGGGGCTTCCACTGAAGCTTTCTTT
TRBV19	.	TRBJ1-2	.	CASSSPGGRYGYTF	TGTGCCAGTAGTAGCCCGGGGGGCCGCTATGGCTACACCTTC
TRBV29-1	.	TRBJ1-1	.	CSVLQGSTEAFF	TGCAGCGTTCTCCAGGGCTCGACTGAAGCTTTCTTT
TRBV9	.	TRBJ1-2	.	CASSTEREYGYTF	TGTGCCAGCAGCACCGAACGGGAGTATGGCTACACCTTC
TRBV7-3	.	TRBJ2-1	TRBD2	CASSLIAGVMDNEQFF	TGTGCCAGCAGCCTGATAGCGGGAGTGATGGACAATGAGCAGTTCTTC
TRBV6-5	.	TRBJ1-6	.	CATAGGAEFTPLHF	TGTGCCACCGCCGGAGGTGCGGAATTCACCCCTCTCCACTTT
TRBV18	few	TRBJ1-1	.	CASSRYVEEAFF	TGTGCCAGCTCACGATACGTAGAAGAAGCTTTCTTT
TRBV18	.	TRBJ2-1	.	CASSPLSYNEQFF	TGTGCCAGCTCACCACTGAGCTACAATGAGCAGTTCTTC
TRBV6-5	few	TRBJ1-1	.	CASSTRGGTEAFF	TGTGCCAGCAGTACAAGGGGGGGCACTGAAGCTTTCTTT
TRBV5-4	.	TRBJ2-7	TRBD2	CASSYAGLAGYEQYF	TGTGCCAGCAGCTACGCGGGACTAGCAGGCTACGAGCAGTACTTC
TRBV11-3	.	TRBJ1-2	TRBD1	CASSPGTGLYGYTF	TGTGCCAGCAGCCCCGGGACAGGACTCTATGGCTACACCTTC
TRBV28	.	TRBJ1-5	.	CASTSGIYQPQHF	TGTGCCAGCACCTCAGGTATTTATCAGCCCCAGCATTTT
TRBV7-2	once	TRBJ2-3	TRBD2	CASSLDLAGGVGTQYF	TGTGCCAGCAGCTTAGATCTAGCGGGGGGCGTAGGTACGCAGTATTTT
TRBV12-3/TRBV12-4	.	TRBJ2-3	.	CASSLNTDTQYF	TGTGCCAGCAGTCTTAACACAGATACGCAGTATTTT
TRBV18	.	TRBJ1-3	.	CASSPLSSSGNTIYF	TGTGCCAGCTCACCACTATCCAGTTCTGGAAACACCATATATTTT
TRBV4-2	.	TRBJ1-6	.	CASSQSRQEYSPLHF	TGTGCCAGCAGCCAGTCCCGACAGGAATATTCACCCCTCCACTTT
TRBV5-1	once	TRBJ2-1	TRBD2	CASSFDGTSKVNEQFF	TGCGCCAGCAGCTTCGACGGGACTAGCAAGGTCAATGAGCAGTTCTTC
TRBV7-2	.	TRBJ2-1	TRBD2	CASSRAGLAGVPSYNEQFF	TGTGCCAGCAGCAGGGCCGGGCTAGCGGGGGTCCCCTCCTACAATGAGCAGTTCTTC
TRBV7-9	few	TRBJ2-3	.	CASSPRTGQDTQYF	TGTGCCAGCAGCCCGCGGACTGGGCAGGATACGCAGTATTTT
TRBV5-1	.	TRBJ1-2	.	CASSLALRQGYTF	TGCGCCAGCAGCTTGGCCCTTAGACAGGGCTACACCTTC
TRBV2	.	TRBJ1-2	.	CASGSSFGYTF	TGTGCCAGCGGTTCGAGCTTTGGCTACACCTTC
TRBV28	.	TRBJ2-7	.	CASSSGRGGGREQYF	TGTGCCAGCAGTTCCGGCAGGGGAGGGGGACGCGAGCAGTACTTC
TRBV7-8	.	TRBJ2-7	TRBD1	CASSQHPGGTGFYEQYF	TGTGCCAGCAGCCAACACCCTGGCGGGACAGGGTTTTACGAGCAGTACTTC
TRBV27	.	TRBJ1-1	.	CASSPGQISGTEAFF	TGTGCCAGCAGCCCCGGACAGATCTCAGGTACTGAAGCTTTCTTT
TRBV18	.	TRBJ2-3	TRBD2	CASSRLGLAGTDTQYF	TGTGCCAGCTCACGACTGGGACTAGCGGGCACAGATACGCAGTATTTT
TRBV7-9	once	TRBJ2-2	TRBD1	CASRGQGAIFGELFF	TGTGCCAGCAGAGGACAGGGGGCGATTTTCGGGGAGCTGTTTTTT
TRBV5-1	.	TRBJ1-1	TRBD1	CASSSYYTGGRGEAFF	TGTGCCAGCAGCTCATATTATACAGGGGGGCGAGGTGAAGCTTTCTTT
TRBV5-1	few	TRBJ1-1	TRBD1	CASSSDRGAEAFF	TGTGCCAGCAGCTCCGACAGGGGGGCTGAAGCTTTCTTT
TRBV7-9	.	TRBJ1-1	.	CASSPTEGTEAFF	TGTGCCAGCAGCCCTACAGAGGGCACTGAAGCTTTCTTT
TRBV2	.	TRBJ2-5	TRBD1	CASRWDRVQWVRGGTQYF	TGTGCCAGCAGATGGGACAGGGTGCAGTGGGTACGAGGGGGGACCCAGTACTTC
TRBV3-1/TRBV3-2	.	TRBJ1-3	.	CASSLTGSGNTIYF	TGTGCCAGCAGCCTCACAGGGAGTGGAAACACCATATATTTT